This TCR beta chain was retrieved from a study of shared clonotypes between healthy human individuals. This table comes from immunoSEQ multiplex PCR, and its TCRdb copy is limited to in-frame clones, with some not included. The sample shows about 670,000 clones, approximately 75% of them seen only once. Trimming took 6 bases from V and 5 from J; bases not matched to a gene: 9. The CDR3 extends over 16 amino acids. From germline, CDR1 is MNHEY and CDR2 SMNVEV (reference sequence). A few counts support this clone. The source of this sequence is a woman aged 25-40 years in good health. Sequenced sample: memory CD4+ T cells sorted from blood. As for subset: CD45RA-negative fraction. V usage is TRBV27 and J usage is TRBJ2-7; TRBD2 matches 14 bases. This CDR3 is CASRLEGLAGANEQYF. Here the CDR3 DNA reads TGTGCCAGCAGGCTTGAGGGACTAGCGGGAGCCAACGAGCAGTACTTC.